Sequencing of this T cell receptor (beta chain) was carried out in a study of blood T cells in healthy people across ages. Study-level information: Per two T cells, about one barcoded beta molecule was captured through template switching.

A J-beta primer mix and a sample-barcoded 5' primer were used in a second PCR of roughly 6 to 11 cycles. A template-switch adaptor that had 12 random nucleotides put a tag on each cDNA molecule. MiXCR, applied by TCRdb to the 5' RACE reads, yields one record per CDR3 protein. The sample yields 630,000 or so distinct CDR3 sequences, about 30% seen once. Those donating, healthy Caucasian individuals from Russia, were aged roughly 6 to 100. The TCR sequence derives from a woman aged 80 or over in good health. The sequencing input was blood.

Here the CDR3 reads CASSREGGLTNEKLFF. CDR3 coding DNA: TGTGCCAGCAGCCGAGAAGGAGGGCTCACTAATGAAAAACTGTTTTTT. This chain links TRBV4-2 with TRBJ1-4; D remains ambiguous. V gave up 4 bases and J gave up 2 bases, with 14 bases separating them. CDR3 length equals 16 residues. CDR1 LGHNA and CDR2 YNFKEQ come from the germline V gene.